This T cell receptor beta chain originates from a study of blood T cells in healthy people across ages. General study results and limits: Per million T cells, TCR beta diversity dropped roughly linearly as age increased.

With a J-beta primer mix and a sample-barcoded 5' primer, a second PCR ran roughly 7 to 11 cycles. One entry per CDR3 protein results from TCRdb running MiXCR on the 5' RACE reads. The repertoire has some 640,000 distinct CDR3 sequences, less than 35% of them found once; the top ten carry approximately 14%. This clonotype occurred many times. As yet, its antigen is unknown. Trimming shortened V by 0 bases and J by 7 bases, and 6 bases separated the two germline ends. The CDR3 contains 13 residues. Germline V gene sequence: CDR1 KGHDR, CDR2 SFDVKD. Per-sample yields of isolated PBMCs were at least 6.5 million.

The sequence derives from a woman of 80 years or more in good health. Specimen: blood. J is TRBJ2-1 and V is TRBV24-1; D gene unclear. Here the CDR3 DNA reads TGTGCCACCAGTGATTTGGATCAGAATGAGCAGTTCTTC. This sequence encodes CATSDLDQNEQFF.